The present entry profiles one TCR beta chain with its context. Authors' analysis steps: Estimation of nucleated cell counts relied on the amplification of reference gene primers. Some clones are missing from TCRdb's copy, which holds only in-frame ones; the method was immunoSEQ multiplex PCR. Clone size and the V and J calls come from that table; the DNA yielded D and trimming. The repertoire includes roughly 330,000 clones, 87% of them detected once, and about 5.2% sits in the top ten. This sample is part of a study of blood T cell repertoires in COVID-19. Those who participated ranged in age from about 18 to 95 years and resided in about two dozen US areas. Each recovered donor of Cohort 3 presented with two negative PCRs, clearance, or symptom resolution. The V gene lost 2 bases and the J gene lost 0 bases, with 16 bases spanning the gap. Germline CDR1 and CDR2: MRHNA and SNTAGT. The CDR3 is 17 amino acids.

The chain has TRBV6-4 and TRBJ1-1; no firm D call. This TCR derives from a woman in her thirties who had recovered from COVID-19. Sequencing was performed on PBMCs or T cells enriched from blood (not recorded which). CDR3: CASSDEMVGGLNTEAFF. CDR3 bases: TGTGCCAGCAGTGACGAAATGGTAGGAGGATTGAACACTGAAGCTTTCTTT.